This entry is about one TCR beta chain. Its antigen remains unknown. Repertoires were generated with immunoSEQ multiplex PCR, while TCRdb's copy carries only in-frame clones and drops some. Here the sample spans 70,000 to 95,000 clones, 83% being singletons. These memory T cells were uncultured and sequenced directly after ex vivo isolation. The data are from a study of CD4 T cell repertoires in COVID-19. Between the trimmed V and J ends, which lost 6 bases and 3 bases, there was a span of 14 bases. In germline, CDR1 is MNHEY, CDR2 SVGAGI. The CDR3 is made up of 15 amino acids. Study-level points and caveats: SARS-CoV and/or HKU1 spike cultures shared between about 6 and 26% of SARS-CoV-2 clonotypes. Several top expanded SARS-CoV-2-reactive clonotypes were shared by two or three memory subsets.

This sequence joins TRBV6-5 and TRBJ2-2; D possibly corresponds to TRBD1 (6 bases). The TCR comes from a human donor who had COVID-19. The source was CD4+ T cells from peripheral blood, collected after recovery from COVID-19. The CDR3 nucleotides are TGTGCCAGCAGCCCACAGGGTTTGGACACCGGGGAGCTGTTTTTT. Residues: CASSPQGLDTGELFF.